The 14 T cell receptor beta chains given below trace back to one sample, sequenced in a study of blood T cell repertoires in COVID-19. Using immunoSEQ multiplex PCR, the repertoire was profiled, and TCRdb retains in-frame clones only, with some absent. In the table there are around 340,000 clones, about 92% of which are singletons. The sample taken for sequencing was peripheral blood. These receptors were taken from a woman aged 60 to 75 with COVID-19, enrolled during active disease.

The chain carries TRBV5-5 and TRBJ1-2, with 7 bases matching TRBD1. V trimming: 4 bases; J trimming: 2 bases; junction bases outside the gene matches: 8. CDR3 size: 15 residues. Germline assignment: CDR1 SGHKS and CDR2 YYEKEE (reference sequence). This CDR3 reads CASSMEQGGNYGYTF. DNA for the CDR3: TGTGCCAGCAGCATGGAGCAGGGGGGAAACTATGGCTACACCTTC.

This clone occurred once. V usage is TRBV28 and J usage is TRBJ2-1; possible D gene TRBD1, 6 bases. V lost 10 bases and J lost 16, with 23 bases in between. The CDR3 contains 12 residues. The germline gives CDR1 MDHEN, CDR2 SYDVKM. CDR3 sequence reads: CATAMDVGAFFF. The CDR3 coding sequence is TGTGCCACCGCGATGGACGTGGGGGCTTTCTTCTTC.

This chain connects TRBV5-6 to TRBJ2-3, with 11 bases lining up with TRBD2. Germline V gives CDR1 SGHDT, CDR2 YYEEEE. This CDR3 spans 16 amino acids. Trimming removed 2 bases from V and 5 bases from J; junction bases left unmatched: 7. The CDR3 region has the DNA TGTGCCAGCAGCTTTTTTAGCGGGGGGGCTGTAGATACGCAGTATTTT. Translating it yields CASSFFSGGAVDTQYF. Full variable domain (missing parts from reference TRBV5-6 and TRBJ2-3): DAGVTQSPTHLIKTRGQQVTLRCSPKSGHDTVSWYQQALGQGPQFIFQYYEEEERQRGNFPDRFSGHQFPNYSSELNVNALLLGDSALYLCASSFFSGGAVDTQYFGPGTRLTVL.

V usage is TRBV7-8 and J usage is TRBJ1-2; the D gene is possibly TRBD1 (5 bases). V dropped 1 base and J dropped 8 bases, with 11 bases sitting between them. This CDR3 has 13 amino acids. Germline V CDR1 and CDR2: SGHVS, FQNEAQ. For the CDR3, the DNA is TGTGCCAGCAGCTTAGGGGGGGACCCGGGCTACACCTTC. It yields the protein CASSLGGDPGYTF.

The rearrangement joins TRBV27 to TRBJ2-7, with 8 nucleotides matching TRBD1. Per germline, CDR1 MNHEY and CDR2 SMNVEV (reference sequence). Losses at the gene ends were 6 bases for V and 4 bases for J; bases not matched to a gene: 20. The CDR3 spans 18 residues. In nucleotides, the CDR3 is TGTGCCAGCAGCCCAGTCCCTCCAGGGGGCGGGGATATATACGAGCAGTACTTC. Protein product: CASSPVPPGGGDIYEQYF.

The V call is TRBV19, the J call TRBJ1-6; D possibly corresponds to TRBD1 (5 bases). Germline CDR1 is LNHDA and CDR2 is SQIVND (reference sequence). V lost 3 bases and J lost 2, with 14 bases in between. The CDR3 has 17 amino acids. DNA of the CDR3: TGTGCCAGTAGTATGAGAAGTGGGGCTGCCTATAATTCACCCCTCCACTTT. It specifies CASSMRSGAAYNSPLHF.

CDR3 loop: CASSKQGRANYGYTF. Written as DNA, the CDR3 is TGTGCCAGCAGTAAACAGGGTAGGGCTAACTATGGCTACACCTTC. This rearrangement joins TRBV6-5 to TRBJ1-2; tentative D call: TRBD1 (6 bases). Germline lookup yields CDR1 MNHEY and CDR2 SVGAGI. The V and J ends lost 5 bases and 0 bases respectively, with 13 bases between them. This CDR3 region has 15 residues.

The gene calls are TRBV5-1 and TRBJ1-1; a weak D match, TRBD1 (5 bases). Germline lookup yields CDR1 SGHRS and CDR2 YFSETQ. V gave up 0 bases and J gave up 5 bases, with 8 bases separating them. The CDR3 length is 13 residues. The CDR3 DNA follows: TGCGCCAGCAGCTTGGAAGGGGTTACTGAAGCTTTCTTT. Its protein is CASSLEGVTEAFF. Full variable domain (outside the CDR3, taken from reference TRBV5-1 and TRBJ1-1): KAGVTQTPRYLIKTRGQQVTLSCSPISGHRSVSWYQQTPGQGLQFLFEYFSETQRNKGNFPGRFSGRQFSNSRSEMNVSTLELGDSALYLCASSLEGVTEAFFGQGTRLTVV.

This clone appeared a single time. This chain uses TRBV5-5 with TRBJ1-1, with D possibly matching TRBD1 (6 bases). The germline V gene has CDR1 SGHKS and CDR2 YYEKEE (reference sequence). The V and J ends lost 2 bases and 7 bases respectively, with 12 bases between them. There are 13 residues in the CDR3. CDR3 amino acids: CASSLTGQFEAFF. CDR3 DNA sequence: TGTGCCAGCAGCTTAACCGGACAGTTTGAAGCTTTCTTT.

This rearrangement joins TRBV7-9 to TRBJ1-2; 7 nucleotides align to TRBD1. Germline lookup yields CDR1 SEHNR and CDR2 FQNEAQ (reference sequence). With 4 bases clipped from V and 7 bases from J, the junction kept 9 bases outside the gene matches. This CDR3 region has 14 residues. The CDR3: CASSSLGRGPGYTF. Written as DNA, the CDR3 is TGTGCCAGCAGCTCCCTAGGTAGGGGGCCTGGCTACACCTTC. The complete variable domain, with remaining parts taken from reference TRBV7-9 and TRBJ1-2, reads DTGVSQNPRHKITKRGQNVTFRCDPISEHNRLYWYRQTLGQGPEFLTYFQNEAQLEKSRLLSDRFSAERPKGSFSTLEIQRTEQGDSAMYLCASSSLGRGPGYTFGSGTRLTVV.

The rearrangement joins TRBV7-6 to TRBJ2-1, with 9 bases identical to TRBD2. The CDR3 length is 16 residues. Unmatched junction bases numbered 10, after V lost 1 base and J lost 9 bases. The germline CDR1 and CDR2 sequences are SGHVS and FNYEAQ. CDR3 DNA: TGTGCCAGCAGCTTAGAACCTAGCGGGGCGGCGGGTGAGCAGTTCTTC. Protein: CASSLEPSGAAGEQFF.

The chain joins TRBV2 to TRBJ2-3; TRBD2 is a possible D gene (5 bases). Trimming cost V 6 bases and J 5 bases, with 18 bases left between them. CDR1 and CDR2 from the germline V gene are SNHLY and FYNNEI. The length of the CDR3 is 15 residues. Here the CDR3 reads CASRGLVGELDTQYF. The CDR3 DNA reads TGTGCCAGCAGGGGTCTTGTCGGGGAGTTAGATACGCAGTATTTT.

The chain is built from TRBV5-6 and TRBJ1-1; tentative D call: TRBD1 (6 bases). The length of the CDR3 is 16 residues. Germline V gene sequence: CDR1 SGHDT, CDR2 YYEEEE. Trimming took off 1 base at V and 4 bases at J, with 17 bases between the two ends. The CDR3 here is CASSLSTAGAPTEAFF. The DNA of the CDR3 is TGTGCCAGCAGCTTGTCGACGGCGGGGGCTCCCACTGAAGCTTTCTTT. Full variable domain (outside the CDR3, taken from reference TRBV5-6 and TRBJ1-1): DAGVTQSPTHLIKTRGQQVTLRCSPKSGHDTVSWYQQALGQGPQFIFQYYEEEERQRGNFPDRFSGHQFPNYSSELNVNALLLGDSALYLCASSLSTAGAPTEAFFGQGTRLTVV.

The chain carries TRBV7-2 and TRBJ2-5; TRBD1 agrees at 9 bases. The CDR3 loop spans 15 amino acids. Germline V gene sequence: CDR1 SGHTA, CDR2 FQGNSA. With V trimmed by 1 base and J by 3 bases, 3 bases remained unmatched. The DNA for the CDR3 is TGTGCCAGCAGCTTAGTCGGGACAGGGAAAGAGACCCAGTACTTC. Amino acids: CASSLVGTGKETQYF.